Below, 32 T cell receptor beta chains from the same sample are listed, as sequenced in a study of control samples from healthy donors and cancer patients. Only in-frame clones appear in the TCRdb table, and some are missing; sequencing was by immunoSEQ multiplex PCR. The sample carries about 89,000 clones, around 85% recorded once. Material for sequencing was blood. These receptors came from a woman aged 40-49 years in good health.

The V gene is TRBV18, the J gene TRBJ2-3; 9 bases are a match to TRBD2. This CDR3 is 15 amino acids long. Germline loops: CDR1 KGHSH, CDR2 LQKENI. V lost 2 bases to trimming and J lost 5 bases; unmatched junction nucleotides: 5. In nucleotides, the CDR3 is TGTGCCAGCTCACCAATGGCGGGGGGGCAAGATACGCAGTATTTT. This gives the protein CASSPMAGGQDTQYF.

The chain combines TRBV29-1 with TRBJ2-7, with 10 bases lining up with TRBD1. Unmatched junction bases numbered 10, after V lost 6 bases and J lost 5 bases. Germline V gene data show CDR1 as SQVTM and CDR2 as ANQGSEA. The CDR3 has 14 residues. The chain's CDR3 is CSVQGGTGADEQYF. The CDR3 DNA reads as TGCAGCGTCCAGGGGGGGACAGGGGCCGACGAGCAGTACTTC.

This rearrangement joins TRBV5-6 to TRBJ1-2, with D unresolved. CDR3 size: 14 residues. Germline CDR1 is SGHDT and CDR2 is YYEEEE. Deletions cut 0 bases from V and 5 bases from J, with 11 bases between. This CDR3 reads CASSLGGSPYGYTF. As DNA, the CDR3 is TGTGCCAGCAGCTTGGGCGGCAGTCCATATGGCTACACCTTC.

The rearrangement uses TRBV30 and TRBJ1-6; TRBD1 aligns across 9 bases. CDR1 GTSNPN and CDR2 SVGIG come from the germline V gene (reference sequence). V dropped 4 bases and J dropped 10; count of bases not matched to a gene: 5. The CDR3 consists of 13 residues. The CDR3 loop is CAWNGQGLSPLHF. The CDR3 bases are TGTGCCTGGAACGGACAGGGGTTGTCACCCCTCCACTTT.

V gene TRBV11-3 combines with J gene TRBJ1-1; D is perhaps TRBD1 (5 bases). Germline lookup yields CDR1 SGHNT and CDR2 YENEEA. Between the trimmed V and J ends, which lost 4 bases and 1 base, there was a span of 10 bases. The CDR3 spans 14 residues. The CDR3 DNA reads as TGTGCCAGCAGCTCCTCGGGGCAGAACACTGAAGCTTTCTTT. It encodes CASSSSGQNTEAFF.

This clone was seen just once. The CDR3 spells CASSLERYNEQFF. The CDR3 DNA reads as TGTGCCAGCAGCTTAGAAAGATACAATGAGCAGTTCTTC. The chain combines TRBV7-2 with TRBJ2-1; D is unresolved. Germline assignment: CDR1 SGHTA and CDR2 FQGNSA. CDR3 length: 13 residues. The V end was cut by 1 base, the J end by 4 bases, with 5 bases between. Combining the CDR3 with reference TRBV7-2 and TRBJ2-1 gives the whole variable domain GAGVSQSPSNKVTEKGKDVELRCDPISGHTALYWYRQSLGQGLEFLIYFQGNSAPDKSGLPSDRFSAERTGGSVSTLTIQRTQQEDSAVYLCASSLERYNEQFFGPGTRLTVL.

The chain is built from TRBV6-2 or TRBV6-3 and TRBJ1-5, with 8 bases fitting TRBD1. Germline CDR1 reads MNHEY; CDR2 reads SVGEGT. Trimming took 5 bases from V and 4 from J; bases not matched to a gene: 7. The CDR3 spans 15 residues. CDR3 in amino acids: CASSTGTGRNQPQHF. CDR3 nucleotide sequence: TGTGCCAGCAGTACCGGGACAGGACGTAATCAGCCCCAGCATTTT.

The table lists this clone with a few counts. The chain carries TRBV4-1 and TRBJ1-1; D is unresolved. This CDR3 comprises 12 residues. V lost 1 base and J lost 10, with 10 bases in between. From germline, CDR1 is MGHRA and CDR2 YSYEKL. CDR3 loop: CASSQGASVAFF. CDR3 DNA: TGCGCCAGCAGCCAAGGGGCCTCGGTAGCTTTCTTT.

This sequence joins TRBV30 and TRBJ2-3; D is unresolved. The CDR3 consists of 13 residues. Between the trimmed V and J ends, which lost 0 bases and 2 bases, there was a span of 6 bases. CDR1 is GTSNPN and CDR2 is SVGIG in the germline V gene (reference sequence). CDR3 sequence reads: CAWSVTYTDTQYF. Here the CDR3 DNA reads TGTGCCTGGAGTGTAACCTACACAGATACGCAGTATTTT.

This clone was seen just once. The chain uses TRBV27 and TRBJ1-1, with D tentatively TRBD1 (5 bases). CDR3 length: 12 residues. Trimming pared 10 bases from V and 4 bases from J, leaving 13 bases between. CDR1 and CDR2 (germline): MNHEY, SMNVEV (reference sequence). CDR3 sequence reads: CATWDLVTEAFF. The CDR3 DNA reads as TGTGCCACGTGGGACCTGGTCACTGAAGCTTTCTTT.

V and J are TRBV20-1 and TRBJ2-1, with D uncertain. The CDR3 spans 17 residues. V was trimmed by 3 bases and J by 5 bases, leaving 23 bases between them. CDR1 and CDR2 from the germline V gene are DFQATT and SNEGSKA (reference sequence). The CDR3 loop is CSASFRYLFLVDNEQFF. Written as DNA, the CDR3 is TGCAGTGCTAGTTTTCGCTATTTGTTCCTTGTCGACAATGAGCAGTTCTTC.

The rearrangement joins TRBV19 to TRBJ1-6, with 8 bases fitting TRBD1. Germline-derived CDR1 and CDR2 are LNHDA and SQIVND (reference sequence). J was trimmed by 8 bases and V by 5 bases; bases with no gene match: 8. This CDR3 has 15 residues. The CDR3 loop is CASSLYGQGDSPLHF. DNA for the CDR3: TGTGCCAGTAGTCTCTACGGACAGGGAGATTCACCCCTCCACTTT.

The genes are TRBV7-2 and TRBJ1-2; a possible D gene is TRBD1 (5 bases). Germline assignment: CDR1 SGHTA and CDR2 FQGNSA. This CDR3 is built from 13 residues. V lost 2 bases and J lost 8, with 12 bases in between. CDR3 nucleotide sequence: TGTGCCAGCAGCTTATATCTGAGGGGCGGCTACACCTTC. This encodes CASSLYLRGGYTF.

The CDR3 reads CATSDASQLAGSSGANVLTF. Written as DNA, the CDR3 is TGTGCCACCAGTGATGCGAGCCAACTAGCGGGGAGCTCTGGGGCCAACGTCCTGACTTTC. This rearrangement joins TRBV24-1 to TRBJ2-6, with 10 positions matching TRBD2. The CDR3 loop spans 20 amino acids. The germline CDR1 and CDR2 sequences are KGHDR and SFDVKD. V lost 3 bases to trimming and J lost 0 bases; unmatched junction nucleotides: 10.

The chain links TRBV6-5 to TRBJ1-1; D is unresolved. Germline lookup yields CDR1 MNHEY and CDR2 SVGAGI. This CDR3 is built from 12 residues. With 6 bases removed from V and 2 bases from J, the gap between germline ends came to 7 bases. The CDR3, as DNA: TGTGCCAGCAGGGCTGACAACACTGAAGCTTTCTTT. This sequence encodes CASRADNTEAFF.

J is TRBJ1-1 and V is TRBV5-6; no clear D gene. Trimming took off 4 bases at V and 0 bases at J, with 10 bases between the two ends. This CDR3 has 14 amino acids. Germline CDR1 SGHDT, CDR2 YYEEEE. Here the CDR3 DNA reads TGTGCCAGCAGCATAGACACCCTGAACACTGAAGCTTTCTTT. Its protein product is CASSIDTLNTEAFF. Full variable domain (remainder filled in from reference TRBV5-6 and TRBJ1-1): DAGVTQSPTHLIKTRGQQVTLRCSPKSGHDTVSWYQQALGQGPQFIFQYYEEEERQRGNFPDRFSGHQFPNYSSELNVNALLLGDSALYLCASSIDTLNTEAFFGQGTRLTVV.

The V call is TRBV6-5, the J call TRBJ1-2; D might be TRBD1 (6 bases). Trimming took off 0 bases at V and 7 bases at J, with 15 bases between the two ends. This CDR3 is built from 15 residues. CDR1 and CDR2 from the germline V gene are MNHEY and SVGAGI. CDR3: CASSYSPLGAFGYTF. CDR3 coding DNA: TGTGCCAGCAGTTACTCGCCTTTGGGGGCGTTTGGCTACACCTTC.

V usage is TRBV7-2 and J usage is TRBJ2-2; D is possibly TRBD2 (7 bases). Trimming removed 5 bases from V and 7 bases from J, with 17 bases in between. The CDR3 length is 15 residues. The germline CDR1 and CDR2 sequences are SGHTA and FQGNSA. The CDR3 DNA sequence: TGTGCCAGCAGCCCTCGGAGGGGGGGCCACGGGGAGCTGTTTTTT. Its protein is CASSPRRGGHGELFF.

The chain has TRBV6-5 and TRBJ1-2; D might be TRBD1 (5 bases). V dropped 7 bases and J dropped 3 bases, with 18 bases sitting between them. The V gene's germline CDR1 is MNHEY and CDR2 SVGAGI. CDR3 size: 15 residues. The CDR3 bases are TGTGCCAGCAATATCATGCTTGGGGGTCACTATGGCTACACCTTC. As protein: CASNIMLGGHYGYTF.

The chain uses TRBV7-8 and TRBJ1-5; TRBD1 is a possible D gene (5 bases). The V gene's germline CDR1 is SGHVS and CDR2 FQNEAQ. Trimming took off 6 bases at V and 5 bases at J, with 17 bases between the two ends. This CDR3 contains 15 residues. CDR3 DNA: TGTGCCAGCAGTGTCGATTGGGGGGGGGATCAGCCCCAGCATTTT. It yields the protein CASSVDWGGDQPQHF.

The chain couples TRBV19 to TRBJ1-4; D call uncertain. V was trimmed by 0 bases and J by 0 bases, leaving 11 bases between them. Germline V gives CDR1 LNHDA, CDR2 SQIVND (reference sequence). This CDR3 is 17 amino acids long. The CDR3 bases are TGTGCCAGTAGTATAGACACGGACCCAACAACTAATGAAAAACTGTTTTTT. Protein sequence: CASSIDTDPTTNEKLFF.

This clone was seen a handful of times. The V call is TRBV5-6, the J call TRBJ2-5; D may be TRBD2 (5 bases). The germline V gene encodes CDR1 SGHDT and CDR2 YYEEEE. V lost 3 bases and J lost 2, with 17 bases in between. CDR3 length equals 16 residues. CDR3 sequence: CASSSRGRSPQETQYF. The CDR3 DNA sequence: TGTGCCAGCAGCTCCCGAGGGCGTTCTCCTCAAGAGACCCAGTACTTC.

The chain is built from TRBV10-2 and TRBJ1-2, with 8 positions matching TRBD1. Germline trimming cut 8 bases from V and 8 bases from J; bases unmatched to any gene: 7. The CDR3 is 12 residues long. The germline V gene encodes CDR1 WSHSY and CDR2 SAAADI. The CDR3 region has the DNA TGCGCCAGCGGCCAGGGGGCGTGGGGCTACACCTTC. Protein product: CASGQGAWGYTF.

This clone appeared a few times. This chain links TRBV14 with TRBJ1-2; D unclear. Per germline, CDR1 SGHDN and CDR2 FVKESK. The V and J ends lost 0 bases and 7 bases respectively, with 9 bases between them. CDR3 size: 13 residues. The CDR3 sequence is CASSQDGYAGYTF. The CDR3 DNA follows: TGTGCCAGCAGCCAAGACGGCTATGCTGGCTACACCTTC.

The genes are TRBV6-2 or TRBV6-3 and TRBJ1-5, with 7 bases identical to TRBD1. The germline CDR1 and CDR2 sequences are MNHEY and SVGEGT. The junction had 4 bases not matched to a gene; V was cut back by 3 bases and J by 2 bases. The CDR3 consists of 15 residues. The CDR3 region is CASSYNRGGNQPQHF. In DNA form, the CDR3 reads TGTGCCAGCAGTTATAACAGGGGTGGCAATCAGCCCCAGCATTTT.

V is TRBV9 and J is TRBJ2-3; 7 nucleotides agree with TRBD1. Germline V gene data show CDR1 as SGDLS and CDR2 as YYNGEE. J gave up 2 bases and V 3 bases, and 3 bases lay outside the gene matches. This CDR3 region has 14 residues. CDR3 region: CASSEDRSTDTQYF. The CDR3 region has the DNA TGTGCCAGCAGCGAGGACAGGTCCACAGATACGCAGTATTTT.

This chain uses TRBV5-6 with TRBJ1-1; D call uncertain. Trimming left V 1 base short and J 0 bases short, with 4 bases between. The length of the CDR3 is 13 residues. CDR1 and CDR2 from the germline V gene are SGHDT and YYEEEE. The CDR3 protein is CASSLSLNTEAFF. CDR3 in DNA: TGTGCCAGCAGCTTGTCTTTGAACACTGAAGCTTTCTTT.

The CDR3, as DNA: TGTGCCAGCAGCCTCCGGACGATTAATTCACCCCTCCACTTT. Translating gives CASSLRTINSPLHF. The chain links TRBV14 to TRBJ1-6; D is uncertain. This CDR3 is built from 14 residues. Trimming removed 4 bases at V and 6 bases at J, with 10 bases between. Per germline, CDR1 SGHDN and CDR2 FVKESK.

This clone was seen only a few times. The chain has TRBV5-6 and TRBJ2-7; no definite D call. The V and J ends lost 2 bases and 0 bases respectively, with 9 bases between them. Germline V gene lookup returns CDR1 SGHDT and CDR2 YYEEEE. This CDR3 comprises 14 residues. DNA of the CDR3: TGTGCCAGCAGCTTAACTCACTACTCCTACGAGCAGTACTTC. It yields the protein CASSLTHYSYEQYF.

V is TRBV29-1 and J is TRBJ2-3; perhaps TRBD2 as D (5 bases). Trimming shortened V by 6 bases and J by 0 bases, and 16 bases separated the two germline ends. The CDR3 loop spans 15 amino acids. Per the germline V gene, CDR1 is SQVTM and CDR2 is ANQGSEA. DNA for the CDR3: TGCAGCGTCCTCGGTCTAGCTGCTAGCACAGATACGCAGTATTTT. This translates into CSVLGLAASTDTQYF.

The chain is built from TRBV7-2 and TRBJ1-2; 7 bases map to TRBD1. Germline trimming cut 3 bases from V and 7 bases from J; bases unmatched to any gene: 8. Germline assignment: CDR1 SGHTA and CDR2 FQGNSA. The CDR3 is 14 amino acids. CDR3 loop: CASSFITGDGGYTF. CDR3 in DNA: TGTGCCAGCAGCTTTATAACAGGGGACGGTGGCTACACCTTC.

The rearrangement links TRBV15 to TRBJ1-5; D call uncertain. Trimming took 8 bases from V and 1 from J, leaving 15 bases between them. CDR1 LNHNV and CDR2 YYDKDF come from the germline V gene (reference sequence). The CDR3 runs 15 residues. The CDR3 sequence: CATGKDRGSNQPQHF. The CDR3 bases are TGTGCCACCGGAAAGGACCGAGGAAGCAATCAGCCCCAGCATTTT. The full variable domain, with the rest looked up from reference TRBV15 and TRBJ1-5, is DAMVIQNPRYQVTQFGKPVTLSCSQTLNHNVMYWYQQKSSQAPKLLFHYYDKDFNNEADTPDNFQSRRPNTSFCFLDIRSPGLGDTAMYLCATGKDRGSNQPQHFGDGTRLSIL.